The 25 T cell receptor beta chains listed next were all sequenced from one sample in a study of blood T cell repertoires in COVID-19. Libraries were prepared by immunoSEQ multiplex PCR; TCRdb keeps only in-frame clonotypes and omits some of them. This sample has about 68,000 clones, with approximately 90% found just once. Sample: peripheral blood. These receptors were collected from a woman in her forties or fifties with COVID-19, enrolled during active disease.

The rearrangement uses TRBV9 and TRBJ2-7, with 14 bases that match TRBD2. Germline V gene data show CDR1 as SGDLS and CDR2 as YYNGEE. The CDR3 spans 15 residues. Trimming removed 5 bases from V and 3 bases from J; junction bases left unmatched: 4. The CDR3 bases are TGTGCCAGCAGTGAGACTAGCGGGAGGGTCTACGAGCAGTACTTC. This translates into CASSETSGRVYEQYF.

The rearrangement uses TRBV9 and TRBJ2-3, with TRBD2 matching 9 bases. CDR1 and CDR2 from the germline V gene are SGDLS and YYNGEE. This CDR3 has 17 amino acids. V gave up 3 bases and J gave up 2 bases; unmatched junction bases: 10. The CDR3 DNA reads as TGTGCCAGCAGCGCTGACAGCGGGACTAGCTTCACAGATACGCAGTATTTT. The encoded protein is CASSADSGTSFTDTQYF.

The chain employs TRBV21-1 and TRBJ2-3; the table's D call, TRBD2, was not checked against the DNA. TRBV21-1 is shown as a pseudogene. The CDR3 contains 15 residues. The CDR3 DNA reads TGTGCCAGCAGCACCGGGCGGGGGCAGGGAGATACGCAGTATTTT. It translates to CASSTGRGQGDTQYF.

The CDR3 DNA sequence: TGTGCCAGCAGCTACGTACAGGGCTACGAGCAGTACTTC. This encodes CASSYVQGYEQYF. This chain uses TRBV28 with TRBJ2-7; perhaps TRBD1 as D (6 bases). Germline lookup yields CDR1 MDHEN and CDR2 SYDVKM. V was cut by 6 bases and J by 3 bases, with 12 bases left in between. The CDR3 covers 13 residues.

V gene TRBV10-2 combines with J gene TRBJ2-3; a weak D match, TRBD1 (5 bases). The germline V gene encodes CDR1 WSHSY and CDR2 SAAADI. This CDR3 spans 15 amino acids. Trimming removed 4 bases at V and 2 bases at J, with 13 bases between. CDR3 protein: CASSVVGVDTDTQYF. The CDR3 bases are TGCGCCAGCAGTGTGGTAGGGGTGGACACAGATACGCAGTATTTT.

The chain employs TRBV7-8 and TRBJ1-1; TRBD1 might be the D (5 bases). Germline values: CDR1 SGHVS, CDR2 FQNEAQ. V was clipped by 8 bases and J by 7 bases, with 17 bases between them. This CDR3 contains 13 residues. This CDR3 is CASGNRGDLEAFF. DNA of the CDR3: TGTGCCAGCGGAAATAGGGGCGACCTTGAAGCTTTCTTT.

CDR3 nucleotide sequence: TGCGCCAGCAGCATACAGGGGCCGAACACTGAAGCTTTCTTT. It translates to CASSIQGPNTEAFF. The V call is TRBV5-1, the J call TRBJ1-1, with 7 bases that match TRBD1. The CDR3 runs to 14 residues. Trimming at V came to 4 bases and at J to 1 base, leaving 4 bases not matched to a gene. The germline gives CDR1 SGHRS, CDR2 YFSETQ.

This chain uses TRBV6-5 with TRBJ2-4; tentative D call: TRBD2 (6 bases). Germline assignment: CDR1 MNHEY and CDR2 SVGAGI. This CDR3 comprises 15 residues. V lost 6 bases and J 0 bases, leaving 12 bases between the germline ends. The chain's CDR3 is CASSRRELAKNIQYF. The CDR3 coding sequence is TGTGCCAGCAGCAGGCGGGAACTAGCCAAAAACATTCAGTACTTC.

The chain employs TRBV6-1 and TRBJ2-1; 12 bases match TRBD2. The CDR3 length is 18 residues. V was clipped by 0 bases and J by 3 bases; unmatched bases: 6. Germline V gene lookup returns CDR1 MNHNS and CDR2 SASEGT. The CDR3 sequence is CASSEAWRTSGDYNEQFF. DNA of the CDR3: TGTGCCAGCAGTGAAGCGTGGAGGACTAGCGGGGACTACAATGAGCAGTTCTTC.

The chain couples TRBV7-2 to TRBJ2-7, with 13 bases fitting TRBD2. V lost 5 bases to trimming and J lost 0 bases; unmatched junction nucleotides: 10. Germline V CDR1 and CDR2: SGHTA, FQGNSA. This CDR3 has 18 amino acids. CDR3 coding DNA: TGTGCCAGCAGCCCACTAGCGGGAGGGCCCCACCACTCCTACGAGCAGTACTTC. It specifies CASSPLAGGPHHSYEQYF.

The V call is TRBV5-1, the J call TRBJ2-2, with 8 bases aligning to TRBD1. V lost 4 bases, J lost 6 bases, and 11 bases stayed unmatched. CDR3 length equals 16 residues. Per germline, CDR1 SGHRS and CDR2 YFSETQ. The CDR3 is CASSIRTGSGSGELFF. The CDR3 nucleotides are TGCGCCAGCAGCATCAGGACAGGGTCAGGATCCGGGGAGCTGTTTTTT.

V gene TRBV3-1 (or the pseudogene TRBV3-2) combines with J gene TRBJ2-1; tentative D call: TRBD1 (6 bases). Germline CDR1 reads LGHDT; CDR2 reads YNNKEL (reference sequence). This CDR3 region has 12 residues. Between the trimmed V and J ends, which lost 4 bases and 14 bases, there was a span of 15 bases. Written as DNA, the CDR3 is TGTGCCAGCAGCCTCTTGACAGGATGGAAGTTCTTC. Translating gives CASSLLTGWKFF.

The chain is built from TRBV21-1 and TRBJ2-7; the table's TRBD1 call for D was not verified on the DNA. TRBV21-1 is listed as a pseudogene. The CDR3 runs 15 residues. CDR3 DNA: TGTGCCAGCAGCAAAGGGTTCAGGGGGCCCGGAGAGCAGTACTTC. Translation: CASSKGFRGPGEQYF.

V gene TRBV12-3 or TRBV12-4 combines with J gene TRBJ1-5; the D is unclear. This CDR3 has 13 residues. The V gene lost 7 bases and the J gene lost 0 bases, with 7 bases spanning the gap. This chain's CDR3 is CASTRDSNQPQHF. The CDR3 DNA reads as TGTGCCAGCACCCGAGATAGCAATCAGCCCCAGCATTTT.

This clone was seen only once. The chain links TRBV19 to TRBJ2-3, with 11 positions matching TRBD2. CDR3 size: 14 residues. J lost 6 bases, V lost 6 bases, and 5 bases had no gene match. Germline V gene lookup returns CDR1 LNHDA and CDR2 SQIVND (reference sequence). CDR3 region: CASRPSGGTDTQYF. The DNA of the CDR3 is TGTGCCAGTAGGCCTAGCGGGGGGACGGATACGCAGTATTTT.

The V gene is TRBV7-9, the J gene TRBJ1-1; D remains ambiguous. The CDR3 covers 15 residues. With 4 bases removed from V and 2 bases from J, the gap between germline ends came to 14 bases. Germline V gene lookup returns CDR1 SEHNR and CDR2 FQNEAQ (reference sequence). Here the CDR3 DNA reads TGTGCCAGCAGCTCTCGGTCTGAGGGAAACACTGAAGCTTTCTTT. It specifies CASSSRSEGNTEAFF.

DNA of the CDR3: TGTGCCAGCAGTGAAGAGGGGCAGACAACTGAAGCTTTCTTT. Translating gives CASSEEGQTTEAFF. The chain joins TRBV2 to TRBJ1-1, with D possibly matching TRBD1 (5 bases). From germline, CDR1 is SNHLY and CDR2 FYNNEI. V shed 1 base and J shed 5 bases, with 11 bases lying between them. CDR3 length: 14 residues.

This clone was recorded only once. The J gene is TRBJ2-1, the V gene TRBV2; 7 nucleotides match TRBD1. Per the germline V gene, CDR1 is SNHLY and CDR2 is FYNNEI. Trimming at V came to 6 bases and at J to 8 bases, leaving 10 bases not matched to a gene. The CDR3 spans 14 residues. The CDR3 reads CASSVDRVLDEQFF. The CDR3 nucleotides read TGTGCCAGCAGCGTCGACAGGGTTTTGGATGAGCAGTTCTTC. Based on the CDR3 plus reference TRBV2 and TRBJ2-1, the full variable domain is EPEVTQTPSHQVTQMGQEVILRCVPISNHLYFYWYRQILGQKVEFLVSFYNNEISEKSEIFDDQFSVERPDGSNFTLKIRSTKLEDSAMYFCASSVDRVLDEQFFGPGTRLTVL.

The genes are TRBV24-1 and TRBJ1-4; no reliable D call. Germline V gives CDR1 KGHDR, CDR2 SFDVKD. This CDR3 region has 14 residues. V was clipped by 3 bases and J by 7 bases, with 11 bases between them. The CDR3 DNA follows: TGTGCCACCAGTGATACACGGGAGGGTGAAAAACTGTTTTTT. This gives the protein CATSDTREGEKLFF.

This sequence joins TRBV7-2 and TRBJ2-7; D might be TRBD1 (5 bases). The germline V and J ends were trimmed by 1 base and 1 base, with 14 bases remaining between them. The CDR3 loop spans 16 amino acids. CDR1 and CDR2 (germline): SGHTA, FQGNSA. This CDR3 is CASSLGGAKMSYEQYF. The CDR3 DNA reads as TGTGCCAGCAGCTTAGGTGGGGCCAAGATGTCCTACGAGCAGTACTTC.

A few counts support this clone. This rearrangement joins TRBV30 to TRBJ1-5; no clear D gene. This CDR3 has 13 residues. V dropped 3 bases and J dropped 4 bases, with 10 bases sitting between them. CDR1 is GTSNPN and CDR2 is SVGIG in the germline V gene (reference sequence). The CDR3: CAWSLRDNQPQHF. The CDR3 bases are TGTGCCTGGAGCTTGCGGGATAATCAGCCCCAGCATTTT.

This rearrangement joins TRBV14 to TRBJ2-7; 9 positions match TRBD2. There are 14 residues in the CDR3. V lost 4 bases and J lost 2; bases outside the gene matches: 3. Germline V gives CDR1 SGHDN, CDR2 FVKESK. In DNA, the CDR3 is TGTGCCAGCAGCCTAGCGGGAGCGACCTACGAGCAGTACTTC. This sequence encodes CASSLAGATYEQYF.

This rearrangement joins TRBV5-4 to TRBJ1-5; D call uncertain. Germline V gives CDR1 SGHNT, CDR2 YYREEE (reference sequence). The CDR3 length is 15 residues. V lost 3 bases, J lost 5 bases, and 15 bases lay in between. CDR3 DNA: TGTGCCAGCAGCTCGACACCTTCGGGAGATCAGCCCCAGCATTTT. It translates to CASSSTPSGDQPQHF.

V usage is TRBV19 and J usage is TRBJ2-2; TRBD2 agrees at 8 bases. The CDR3 runs 17 residues. Germline lookup yields CDR1 LNHDA and CDR2 SQIVND (reference sequence). Trimming removed 8 bases from V and 2 bases from J; junction bases left unmatched: 13. The CDR3 reads CASGRGGGQKNTGELFF. The CDR3, as DNA: TGTGCCAGTGGACGTGGCGGGGGGCAGAAAAACACCGGGGAGCTGTTTTTT. The full variable domain, its missing parts supplied by reference TRBV19 and TRBJ2-2, is DGGITQSPKYLFRKEGQNVTLSCEQNLNHDAMYWYRQDPGQGLRLIYYSQIVNDFQKGDIAEGYSVSREKKESFPLTVTSAQKNPTAFYLCASGRGGGQKNTGELFFGEGSRLTVL.

The V gene is TRBV24-1, the J gene TRBJ2-2; D is undetermined. The germline V and J ends were trimmed by 1 base and 6 bases, with 5 bases remaining between them. Germline assignment: CDR1 KGHDR and CDR2 SFDVKD. This CDR3 is 13 amino acids long. CDR3 DNA sequence: TGTGCCACCAGTGATTTTAGCTCCGGGGAGCTGTTTTTT. This translates into CATSDFSSGELFF.